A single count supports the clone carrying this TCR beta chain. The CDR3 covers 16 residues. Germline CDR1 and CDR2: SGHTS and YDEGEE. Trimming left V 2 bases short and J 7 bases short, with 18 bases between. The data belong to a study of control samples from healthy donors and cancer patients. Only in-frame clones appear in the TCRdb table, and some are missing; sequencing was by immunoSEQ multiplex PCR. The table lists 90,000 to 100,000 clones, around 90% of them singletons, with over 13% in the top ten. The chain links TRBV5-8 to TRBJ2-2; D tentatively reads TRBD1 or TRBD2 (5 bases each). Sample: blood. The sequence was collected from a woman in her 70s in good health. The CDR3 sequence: CASSFGTFFQYGELFF. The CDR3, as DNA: TGTGCCAGCAGCTTCGGGACCTTCTTTCAATACGGGGAGCTGTTTTTT.